This entry concerns a single TCR beta chain. This entry comes from a study of blood T cell repertoires in COVID-19. Study context: In each case, the material was cDNA or gDNA derived from T cells, B-cell-depleted T cells, or PBMCs.

The ends were cut back, 11 bases at V and 10 bases at J, with 17 bases in the middle. Germline CDR1 and CDR2: SGHVS and FQNEAQ. This CDR3 has 11 amino acids. Methods used by the authors: Reference gene primers were amplified, and this amplification served to estimate nucleated cell counts. The repertoire was sequenced with immunoSEQ multiplex PCR; TCRdb's copy has only in-frame clones and lacks some. The DNA was the basis for D and trimming; V, J and clone size are from that table. The repertoire consists of about 230,000 clones, with approximately 87% occurring once and the leading ten covering approximately 2.6%.

The V and J genes are TRBV7-8 and TRBJ1-1, with D tentatively TRBD1 (6 bases). The source material was peripheral blood. This clonotype was obtained from a woman between 65 and 79 years old with active or convalescent COVID-19. The CDR3 region is CASSRGAGAFF. The CDR3 region has the DNA TGTGCCTCCTCGCGGGGGGCTGGAGCTTTCTTT.